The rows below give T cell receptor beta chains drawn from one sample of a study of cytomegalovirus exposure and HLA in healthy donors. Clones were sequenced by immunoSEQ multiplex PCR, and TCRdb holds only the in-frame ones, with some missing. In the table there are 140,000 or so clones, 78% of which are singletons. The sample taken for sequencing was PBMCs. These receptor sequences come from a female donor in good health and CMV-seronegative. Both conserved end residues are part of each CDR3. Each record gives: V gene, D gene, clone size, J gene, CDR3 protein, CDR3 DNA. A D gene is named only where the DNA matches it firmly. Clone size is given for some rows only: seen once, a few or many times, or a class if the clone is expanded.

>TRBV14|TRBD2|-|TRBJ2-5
CASGLAGGPKTQYF
TGTGCCAGCGGCCTAGCGGGGGGGCCGAAGACCCAGTACTTC
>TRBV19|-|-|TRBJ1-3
CASSTHRRSSGNTIYF
TGTGCCAGTAGTACTCATCGACGGAGCTCTGGAAACACCATATATTTT
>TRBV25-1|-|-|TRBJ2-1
CASSESETGRDEQFF
TGTGCCAGCAGTGAATCGGAAACAGGGAGAGATGAGCAGTTCTTC
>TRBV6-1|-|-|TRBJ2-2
CASSDVTSGGELFF
TGTGCCAGCAGTGATGTTACGTCCGGCGGGGAGCTGTTTTTT
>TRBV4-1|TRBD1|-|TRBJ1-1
CASSRQGWAEAFF
TGCGCCAGCAGCCGACAGGGGTGGGCTGAAGCTTTCTTT
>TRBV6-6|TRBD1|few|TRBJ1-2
CASSSTGDYGYTF
TGTGCCAGCAGTTCCACAGGGGACTATGGCTACACCTTC
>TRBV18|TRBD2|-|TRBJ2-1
CASSPRVAGGSSYNEQFF
TGTGCCAGCTCACCCCGAGTAGCGGGAGGAAGCTCCTACAATGAGCAGTTCTTC
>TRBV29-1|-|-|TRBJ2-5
CSVVGRSETQYF
TGCAGCGTAGTGGGGCGTTCGGAGACCCAGTACTTC
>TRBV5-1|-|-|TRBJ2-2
CASSSQGSRGAGELFF
TGCGCCAGCAGCTCGCAGGGAAGTCGCGGGGCCGGGGAGCTGTTTTTT
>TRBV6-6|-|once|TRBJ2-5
CASMPRASQETQYF
TGTGCCAGCATGCCGAGGGCTAGCCAAGAGACCCAGTACTTC
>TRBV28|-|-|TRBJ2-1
CASGGYISSYNEQFF
TGTGCCAGCGGGGGGTACATCAGCTCCTACAATGAGCAGTTCTTC
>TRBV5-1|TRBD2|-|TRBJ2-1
CASSSKTSGYSYNEQFF
TGCGCCAGCAGCTCAAAGACTAGCGGATACTCCTACAATGAGCAGTTCTTC
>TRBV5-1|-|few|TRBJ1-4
CASSQGGEKLFF
TGCGCCAGCAGCCAGGGTGGGGAAAAACTGTTTTTT
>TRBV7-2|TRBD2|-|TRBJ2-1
CASSALAGGLCEQFF
TGTGCCAGCAGCGCCCTAGCGGGGGGGCTTTGTGAGCAGTTCTTC
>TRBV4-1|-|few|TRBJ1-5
CASSHDRPHSNQPQHF
TGCGCCAGCAGTCACGACAGGCCCCATAGCAATCAGCCCCAGCATTTT
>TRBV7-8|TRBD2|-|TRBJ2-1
CASSSQTSGLNNEQFF
TGTGCCAGCAGCTCCCAGACTAGCGGGCTCAACAATGAGCAGTTCTTC
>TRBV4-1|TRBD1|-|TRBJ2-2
CASSQDWGTGQTGELFF
TGCGCCAGCAGCCAAGATTGGGGGACAGGCCAAACCGGGGAGCTGTTTTTT
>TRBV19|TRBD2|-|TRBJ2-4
CASSQGGAKNIQYF
TGTGCCAGCAGTCAGGGAGGGGCCAAAAACATTCAGTACTTC
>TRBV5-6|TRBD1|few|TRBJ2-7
CASSPNGRGNAYEQYF
TGTGCCAGCAGCCCCAATGGCAGGGGGAATGCCTACGAGCAGTACTTC
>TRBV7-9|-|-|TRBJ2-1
CSSSQERFEQFF
TGTTCCAGCAGTCAAGAGAGGTTTGAGCAGTTCTTC
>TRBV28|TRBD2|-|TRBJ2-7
CASRGTSGTYEQYF
TGTGCCAGCAGAGGGACTAGCGGGACCTACGAGCAGTACTTC
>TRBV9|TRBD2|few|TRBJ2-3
CASSGGFSGDTQYF
TGTGCCAGCAGCGGGGGGTTTAGCGGGGATACGCAGTATTTT
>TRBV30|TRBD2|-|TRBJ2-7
CAWSLASGGPYEQYF
TGTGCCTGGAGTTTGGCTAGCGGGGGACCGTACGAGCAGTACTTC
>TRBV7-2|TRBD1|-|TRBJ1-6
CASSSGQGNSPLHF
TGTGCCAGCAGCTCGGGACAGGGGAATTCACCCCTCCACTTT
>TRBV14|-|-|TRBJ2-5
CASSQDARSGETQYF
TGTGCCAGCAGCCAAGATGCAAGGTCGGGAGAGACCCAGTACTTC
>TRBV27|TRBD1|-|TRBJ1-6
CASSWDRGSSPLHF
TGTGCCAGCAGTTGGGACAGGGGGAGTTCACCCCTCCACTTT
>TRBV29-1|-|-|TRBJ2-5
CSVGGGETQYF
TGCAGCGTTGGGGGAGGTGAGACCCAGTACTTC
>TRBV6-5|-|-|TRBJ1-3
CASSSEGQISGNTIYF
TGTGCCAGCAGTTCTGAGGGACAAATCTCTGGAAACACCATATATTTT
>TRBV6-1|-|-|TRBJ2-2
CASSNMQGTGELFF
TGTGCCAGCAGTAACATGCAGGGGACCGGGGAGCTGTTTTTT
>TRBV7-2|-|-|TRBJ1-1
CASRGGVAWNTEAFF
TGTGCCAGCAGAGGGGGGGTAGCCTGGAACACTGAAGCTTTCTTT
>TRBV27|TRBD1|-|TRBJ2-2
CASSLSGTGTTGELFF
TGTGCCAGCAGTCTTTCCGGGACAGGAACCACCGGGGAGCTGTTTTTT
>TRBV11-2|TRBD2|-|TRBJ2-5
CASSMSGGAGETQYF
TGTGCCAGCAGCATGAGCGGGGGGGCCGGAGAGACCCAGTACTTC
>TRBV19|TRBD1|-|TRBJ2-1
CASSRDSQPYNEQFF
TGTGCCAGTAGTCGGGACAGTCAACCCTACAATGAGCAGTTCTTC
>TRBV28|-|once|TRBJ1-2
CASSSPAGHPYYTF
TGTGCCAGCAGTTCCCCCGCCGGACACCCTTACTACACCTTC
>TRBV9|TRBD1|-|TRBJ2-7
CASSASGTGDWYEQYF
TGTGCCAGCAGCGCTTCCGGGACAGGGGATTGGTACGAGCAGTACTTC
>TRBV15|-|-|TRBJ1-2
CATSRETGWGYTF
TGTGCCACCAGCAGAGAAACCGGGTGGGGCTACACCTTC
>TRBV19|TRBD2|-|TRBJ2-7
CASSIEASGRSRSYEQYF
TGTGCCAGTAGTATAGAGGCTAGCGGGAGGTCTCGCTCCTACGAGCAGTACTTC
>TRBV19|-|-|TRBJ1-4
CASYHEKLFF
TGTGCCAGCTACCATGAAAAACTGTTTTTT
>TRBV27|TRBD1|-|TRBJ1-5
CASSGQVGQPQHF
TGTGCCAGCTCTGGACAGGTCGGTCAGCCCCAGCATTTT
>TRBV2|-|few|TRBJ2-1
CASSHQVTSRYEQFF
TGTGCCAGCAGCCATCAAGTAACGTCGAGGTATGAGCAGTTCTTC
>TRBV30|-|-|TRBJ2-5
CAWSRVGGREQYF
TGTGCCTGGAGTCGGGTAGGGGGTCGAGAGCAGTACTTC
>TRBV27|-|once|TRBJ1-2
CASFSTGGGRGYTF
TGTGCCAGCTTCAGCACGGGGGGGGGTCGCGGCTACACCTTC
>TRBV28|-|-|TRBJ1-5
CASTPIRRDQPQHF
TGTGCCAGCACCCCAATTAGGAGGGATCAGCCCCAGCATTTT
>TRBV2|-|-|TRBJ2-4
CASSGGTPKVF
TGTGCCAGCAGTGGTGGGACACCCAAGGTATTC
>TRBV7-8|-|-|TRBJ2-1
CASSLEDGISYNEQFF
TGTGCCAGCAGCTTGGAGGATGGGATCTCCTACAATGAGCAGTTCTTC
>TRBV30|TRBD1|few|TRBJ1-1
CAWVAGGFEAFF
TGTGCCTGGGTTGCAGGGGGTTTTGAAGCTTTCTTT
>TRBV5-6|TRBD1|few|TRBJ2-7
CASSLVGTGGNEQYF
TGTGCCAGCAGCTTGGTGGGGACAGGGGGCAACGAGCAGTACTTC
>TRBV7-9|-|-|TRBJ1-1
CASSLASGVKNTEAFF
TGTGCCAGCAGCTTAGCCTCGGGAGTCAAGAACACTGAAGCTTTCTTT
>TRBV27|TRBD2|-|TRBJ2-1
CASSPHTSGSINEQFF
TGTGCCAGCAGTCCTCATACTAGCGGGAGTATTAATGAGCAGTTCTTC
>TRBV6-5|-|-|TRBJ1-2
CASSLGPTVYGYTF
TGTGCCAGCAGCCTAGGTCCCACGGTCTATGGCTACACCTTC
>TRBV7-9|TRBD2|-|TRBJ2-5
CASSSGLAGPQETQYF
TGTGCCAGCAGCTCGGGACTAGCGGGCCCCCAAGAGACCCAGTACTTC
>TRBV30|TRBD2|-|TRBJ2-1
CAWSVPPLAGIAYNEQFF
TGTGCCTGGAGTGTACCCCCCCTAGCGGGGATTGCCTACAATGAGCAGTTCTTC
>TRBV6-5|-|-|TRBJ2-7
CASSSVRVYEQYF
TGTGCCAGCAGTTCCGTCAGGGTGTACGAGCAGTACTTC